These 18 T cell receptor beta chains were all obtained from the same sample, sequenced in a study of CD8 T cells in Susac syndrome. The RNA input was roughly 0.45 to 1 ug, and it was reverse transcribed with random hexamers. TCRdb reprocessed the immunoSEQ multiplex PCR reads via MiXCR and lists one record per CDR3 protein. The sample consists of approximately 190,000 distinct CDR3 sequences, 90% to 95% of them appearing once. The sequencing sample was made of CD4+ T cells from PBMCs. The receptors were gathered from a human donor with multiple sclerosis.

This chain connects TRBV6-2 or TRBV6-3 to TRBJ2-5; no clear D gene. The germline CDR1 and CDR2 sequences are MNHEY and SVGEGT. CDR3 length equals 13 residues. Trimming shortened V by 5 bases and J by 5 bases, and 12 bases separated the two germline ends. The CDR3 spells CASSTRRRETQYF. CDR3 bases: TGTGCCAGCAGTACCCGCCGCAGGGAGACCCAGTACTTC.

The chain has TRBV2 and TRBJ1-1; TRBD1 aligns across 10 bases. J was trimmed by 6 bases and V by 8 bases; bases with no gene match: 6. Looked up from germline, CDR1 is SNHLY and CDR2 is FYNNEI. CDR3 length equals 13 residues. CDR3 sequence: CASQDRGQSEAFF. Written as DNA, the CDR3 is TGTGCCAGCCAAGACAGGGGGCAATCTGAAGCTTTCTTT.

The chain carries TRBV19 and TRBJ2-5, with D tentatively TRBD1 (5 bases). The length of the CDR3 is 16 residues. Germline lookup yields CDR1 LNHDA and CDR2 SQIVND (reference sequence). Trimming pared 6 bases from V and 1 base from J, leaving 18 bases between. For the CDR3, the DNA is TGTGCCAGTAGACTCACCTCGTTAGGGGTCCAAGAGACCCAGTACTTC. It encodes CASRLTSLGVQETQYF.

V is TRBV4-2 and J is TRBJ2-7; D is unclear. V was cut by 3 bases and J by 2 bases, with 5 bases left in between. Looked up from germline, CDR1 is LGHNA and CDR2 is YNFKEQ. The CDR3 loop spans 12 amino acids. CDR3 sequence: CASSHPPYEQYF. Here the CDR3 DNA reads TGTGCCAGCAGCCATCCCCCCTACGAGCAGTACTTC.

The chain employs TRBV5-4 and TRBJ2-3, with 8 bases lining up with TRBD2. V was pared by 9 bases and J by 1 base, with 4 bases of the junction left unmatched. The CDR3 runs to 13 residues. Germline V gene data show CDR1 as SGHNT and CDR2 as YYREEE (reference sequence). For the CDR3, the DNA is TGTGCCATTACTAGCGGAGGCACAGATACGCAGTATTTT. It encodes CAITSGGTDTQYF. The full variable domain, completed using reference TRBV5-4 and TRBJ2-3, is ETGVTQSPTHLIKTRGQQVTLRCSSQSGHNTVSWYQQALGQGPQFIFQYYREEENGRGNFPPRFSGLQFPNYSSELNVNALELDDSALYLCAITSGGTDTQYFGPGTRLTVL.

The V gene is TRBV20-1, the J gene TRBJ2-3, with 10 bases lining up with TRBD1. Germline-derived CDR1 and CDR2 are DFQATT and SNEGSKA (reference sequence). The CDR3 has 13 amino acids. J was trimmed by 5 bases and V by 5 bases; bases with no gene match: 4. The chain's CDR3 is CSAGDRGGDTQYF. DNA for the CDR3: TGCAGTGCTGGGGACAGGGGAGGAGATACGCAGTATTTT.

This clonotype was observed once. The rearrangement joins TRBV5-4 to TRBJ2-3; D is perhaps TRBD1 or TRBD2 (5 bases each). The CDR3 consists of 15 residues. V was pared by 1 base and J by 6 bases, with 15 bases between. Per the germline V gene, CDR1 is SGHNT and CDR2 is YYREEE (reference sequence). As DNA, the CDR3 is TGTGCCAGCAGCTTGTTGGGGACCCCCTTTGATACGCAGTATTTT. It yields the protein CASSLLGTPFDTQYF. Using reference TRBV5-4 and TRBJ2-3 for the parts outside the CDR3, the full variable domain is ETGVTQSPTHLIKTRGQQVTLRCSSQSGHNTVSWYQQALGQGPQFIFQYYREEENGRGNFPPRFSGLQFPNYSSELNVNALELDDSALYLCASSLLGTPFDTQYFGPGTRLTVL.

The genes are TRBV7-9 and TRBJ2-3, with 8 bases that match TRBD2. CDR1 is SEHNR, CDR2 FQNEAQ, per germline (reference sequence). This CDR3 has 14 residues. Trimming removed 5 bases from V and 2 bases from J; junction bases left unmatched: 3. The chain's CDR3 is CASSPGLDTDTQYF. The CDR3 nucleotides are TGTGCCAGCAGCCCGGGACTAGACACAGATACGCAGTATTTT.

The chain joins TRBV20-1 to TRBJ2-7, with D maybe TRBD2 (5 bases). Germline V CDR1 and CDR2: DFQATT, SNEGSKA (reference sequence). Trimming removed 6 bases at V and 1 base at J, with 13 bases between. The CDR3 length is 13 residues. In nucleotides, the CDR3 is TGCAGTGCCCCCTTGTCGGGGTCCTACGAGCAGTACTTC. Residues: CSAPLSGSYEQYF.

The CDR3, as DNA: TGCAGTGCTAGAGATGAGTCGGGGCAGGGAGACACCTTC. Protein: CSARDESGQGDTF. The chain uses TRBV20-1 and TRBJ1-2; perhaps TRBD1 as D (5 bases). This CDR3 contains 13 residues. CDR1 is DFQATT, CDR2 SNEGSKA, per germline (reference sequence). Trimming removed 0 bases from V and 12 bases from J, with 17 bases in between.

The chain couples TRBV27 to TRBJ2-7, with a weak D call TRBD2 (5 bases). Trimming took off 1 base at V and 2 bases at J, with 12 bases between the two ends. The CDR3 has 15 residues. Per the germline V gene, CDR1 is MNHEY and CDR2 is SMNVEV (reference sequence). The CDR3 region is CASSLYFGETYEQYF. The CDR3 region has the DNA TGTGCCAGCAGTTTATACTTCGGGGAAACCTACGAGCAGTACTTC.

The chain links TRBV30 to TRBJ2-2; D possibly corresponds to TRBD2 (6 bases). V was shortened by 4 bases and J by 1 base, with 10 bases between the two germline ends. Germline lookup yields CDR1 GTSNPN and CDR2 SVGIG (reference sequence). This CDR3 comprises 14 residues. As DNA, the CDR3 is TGTGCCTGGACGTTGCGGGGGAACACCGGGGAGCTGTTTTTT. Translated: CAWTLRGNTGELFF. The whole variable domain, filled in from reference TRBV30 and TRBJ2-2, reads SQTIHQWPATLVQPVGSPLSLECTVEGTSNPNLYWYRQAAGRGLQLLFYSVGIGQISSEVPQNLSASRPQDRQFILSSKKLLLSDSGFYLCAWTLRGNTGELFFGEGSRLTVL.

In this sample, this clonotype turned up once. The chain employs TRBV30 and TRBJ2-1; TRBD2 matches 9 bases. CDR1 and CDR2 from the germline V gene are GTSNPN and SVGIG (reference sequence). The trim removed 5 bases at V and 7 bases at J, leaving 12 bases unmatched. CDR3 length: 15 amino acids. The CDR3 spells CAWAEGAGGSNEQFF. The CDR3 nucleotides read TGTGCCTGGGCCGAGGGAGCGGGGGGAAGTAATGAGCAGTTCTTC.

The chain carries TRBV5-1 and TRBJ1-2; D call uncertain. The ends were cut back, 6 bases at V and 4 bases at J, with 16 bases in the middle. CDR1 is SGHRS, CDR2 YFSETQ, per germline. There are 14 residues in the CDR3. CDR3 region: CASKFRTASYGYTF. The CDR3 DNA sequence: TGCGCCAGCAAGTTTCGGACCGCAAGCTATGGCTACACCTTC.

The chain has TRBV6-1 and TRBJ2-1; 8 bases align to TRBD1. Per germline, CDR1 MNHNS and CDR2 SASEGT. This CDR3 is built from 14 residues. The trim removed 4 bases at V and 10 bases at J, leaving 9 bases unmatched. DNA of the CDR3: TGTGCCAGCAGTGCAGACACAGGGGGTAGGGAGCAGTTCTTC. Protein product: CASSADTGGREQFF.

The V gene is TRBV12-3 or TRBV12-4, the J gene TRBJ1-2; D ambiguous. Trimming took 5 bases from V and 6 from J, leaving 16 bases between them. The CDR3 is 14 residues long. CDR3 sequence reads: CASSHRPHENGYTF. The CDR3 DNA is TGTGCCAGCAGTCACCGGCCCCACGAAAATGGCTACACCTTC.

There are a few counts of this clonotype. The rearrangement links TRBV20-1 to TRBJ2-5, with TRBD2 matching over 10 bases. Germline trimming cut 5 bases from V and 2 bases from J; bases unmatched to any gene: 5. The CDR3 consists of 14 residues. Germline assignment: CDR1 DFQATT and CDR2 SNEGSKA (reference sequence). CDR3 DNA sequence: TGCAGTGCTCGCCTAGCGGGAGTACAAGAGACCCAGTACTTC. Protein product: CSARLAGVQETQYF.

This chain connects TRBV11-2 to TRBJ1-1; 7 positions agree with TRBD1. CDR3 length equals 14 residues. Germline V CDR1 and CDR2: SGHAT, FQNNGV. The junction had 4 bases not matched to a gene; V was cut back by 1 base and J by 5 bases. The CDR3 protein is CASSLVTGLTEAFF. CDR3 DNA: TGTGCCAGCAGCTTAGTGACAGGGCTTACTGAAGCTTTCTTT.